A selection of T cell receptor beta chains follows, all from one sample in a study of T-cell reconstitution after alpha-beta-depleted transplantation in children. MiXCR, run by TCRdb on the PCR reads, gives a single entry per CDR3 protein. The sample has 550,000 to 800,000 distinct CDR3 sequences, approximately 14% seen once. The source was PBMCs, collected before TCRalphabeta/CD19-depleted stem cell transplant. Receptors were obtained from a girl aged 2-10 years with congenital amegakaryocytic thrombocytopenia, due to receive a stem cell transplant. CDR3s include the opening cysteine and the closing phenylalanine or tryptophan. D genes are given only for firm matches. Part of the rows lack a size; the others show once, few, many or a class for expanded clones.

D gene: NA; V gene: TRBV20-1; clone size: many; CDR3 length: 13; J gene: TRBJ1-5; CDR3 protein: CSARQISNQPQHF; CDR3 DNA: TGCAGTGCAAGACAGATTAGCAATCAGCCCCAGCATTTT
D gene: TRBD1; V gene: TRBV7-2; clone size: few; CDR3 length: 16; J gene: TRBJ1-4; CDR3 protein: CASSSHRTGGTEKLFF; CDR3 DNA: TGTGCCAGCAGCTCCCATAGGACAGGGGGCACTGAAAAACTGTTTTTT
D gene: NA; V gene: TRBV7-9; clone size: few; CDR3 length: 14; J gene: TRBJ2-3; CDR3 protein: CASSLKVGTDTQYF; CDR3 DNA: TGTGCCAGCAGCTTAAAGGTGGGCACAGATACGCAGTATTTT
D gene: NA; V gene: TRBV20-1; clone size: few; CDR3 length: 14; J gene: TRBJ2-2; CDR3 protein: CSASLFANTGELFF; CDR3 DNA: TGCAGTGCTTCCCTTTTCGCGAACACCGGGGAGCTGTTTTTT
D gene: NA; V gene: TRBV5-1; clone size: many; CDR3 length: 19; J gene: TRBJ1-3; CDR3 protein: CASSLASSGDSFSGNTIYF; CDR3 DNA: TGCGCCAGCAGCTTGGCCAGTTCCGGCGATAGCTTCTCTGGAAACACCATATATTTT
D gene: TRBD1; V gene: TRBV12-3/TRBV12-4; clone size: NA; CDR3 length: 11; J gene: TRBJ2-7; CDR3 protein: CASSRQGEQYF; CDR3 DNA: TGTGCCAGCAGTAGACAGGGCGAGCAGTACTTC
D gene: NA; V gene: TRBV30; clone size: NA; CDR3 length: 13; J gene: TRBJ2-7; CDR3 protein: CAWSRPKFYEQYF; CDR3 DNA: TGTGCCTGGAGTCGGCCTAAATTCTACGAGCAGTACTTC
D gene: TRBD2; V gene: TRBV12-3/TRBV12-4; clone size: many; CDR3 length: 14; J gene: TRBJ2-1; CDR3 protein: CASSIGLAGRHQFF; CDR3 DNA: TGTGCCAGCAGTATAGGACTAGCGGGACGACATCAGTTCTTC
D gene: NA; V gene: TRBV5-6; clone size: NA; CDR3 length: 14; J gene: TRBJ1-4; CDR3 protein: CASSLKVLQGKLFF; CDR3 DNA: TGTGCCAGCAGCTTGAAAGTTTTGCAGGGCAAACTGTTTTTT
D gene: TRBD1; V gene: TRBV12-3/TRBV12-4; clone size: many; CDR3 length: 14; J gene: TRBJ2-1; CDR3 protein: CASGRQGLSNEQFF; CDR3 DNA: TGTGCCAGCGGACGACAGGGTTTAAGCAATGAGCAGTTCTTC
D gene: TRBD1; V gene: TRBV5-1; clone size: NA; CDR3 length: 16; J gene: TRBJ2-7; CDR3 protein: CASSWTGGDGFGEQYF; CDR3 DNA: TGCGCCAGCAGCTGGACAGGGGGCGATGGTTTCGGTGAGCAGTACTTC
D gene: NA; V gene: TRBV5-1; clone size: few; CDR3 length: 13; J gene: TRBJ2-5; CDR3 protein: CASSVSFQETQYF; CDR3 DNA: TGCGCCAGCAGCGTCTCTTTCCAAGAGACCCAGTACTTC
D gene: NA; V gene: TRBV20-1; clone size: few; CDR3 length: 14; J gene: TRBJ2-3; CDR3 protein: CSAGRPIGTDTQYF; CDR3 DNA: TGCAGTGCCGGCAGGCCGATTGGGACAGATACGCAGTATTTT
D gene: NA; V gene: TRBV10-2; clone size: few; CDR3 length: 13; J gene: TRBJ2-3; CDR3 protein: CASSVHYTDTQYF; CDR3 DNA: TGCGCCAGCAGTGTTCACTACACAGATACGCAGTATTTT
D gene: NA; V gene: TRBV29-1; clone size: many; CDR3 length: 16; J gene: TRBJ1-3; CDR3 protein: CSVDHPGDSSGNTIYF; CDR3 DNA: TGCAGCGTTGACCACCCAGGCGACAGCTCTGGAAACACCATATATTTT
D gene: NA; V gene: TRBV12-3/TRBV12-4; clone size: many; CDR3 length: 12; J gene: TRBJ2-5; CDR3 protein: CASSVSQETQYF; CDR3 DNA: TGTGCCAGCAGTGTAAGCCAAGAGACCCAGTACTTC
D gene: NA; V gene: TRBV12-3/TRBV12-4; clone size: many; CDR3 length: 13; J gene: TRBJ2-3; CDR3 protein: CASSLYGTDTQYF; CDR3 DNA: TGTGCCAGCAGTCTCTACGGCACAGATACGCAGTATTTT
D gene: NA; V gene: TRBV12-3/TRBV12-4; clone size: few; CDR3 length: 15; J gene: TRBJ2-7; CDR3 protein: CASSRVLGQAYEQYF; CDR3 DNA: TGTGCCAGCAGTCGAGTTCTGGGACAAGCCTACGAGCAGTACTTC
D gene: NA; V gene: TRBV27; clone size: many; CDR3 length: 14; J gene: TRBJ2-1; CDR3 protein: CASSLSVVVNEQFF; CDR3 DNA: TGTGCCAGCAGTCTCTCAGTCGTTGTCAATGAGCAGTTCTTC
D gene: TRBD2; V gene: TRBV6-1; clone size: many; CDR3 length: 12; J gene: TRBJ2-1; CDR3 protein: CATGTRLNEQFF; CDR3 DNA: TGTGCCACCGGGACTAGGTTGAATGAGCAGTTCTTC
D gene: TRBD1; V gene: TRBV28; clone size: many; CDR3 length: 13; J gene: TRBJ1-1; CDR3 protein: CASTLTGSTEAFF; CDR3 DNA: TGTGCCAGCACCCTGACAGGGAGCACTGAAGCTTTCTTT
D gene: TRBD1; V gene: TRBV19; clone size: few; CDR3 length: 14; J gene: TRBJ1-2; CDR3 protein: CASSMGQSSYGYTF; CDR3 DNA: TGTGCCAGTAGTATGGGACAGTCCAGCTATGGCTACACCTTC
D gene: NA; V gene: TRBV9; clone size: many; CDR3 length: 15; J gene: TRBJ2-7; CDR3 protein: CASSVGPILSYEQYF; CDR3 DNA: TGTGCCAGCAGCGTAGGGCCTATACTATCATACGAGCAGTACTTC
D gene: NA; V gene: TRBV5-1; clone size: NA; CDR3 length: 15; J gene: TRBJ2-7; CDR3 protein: CASSLDGGLSYEQYF; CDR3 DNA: TGCGCCAGCAGCTTGGATGGGGGACTCTCCTACGAGCAGTACTTC
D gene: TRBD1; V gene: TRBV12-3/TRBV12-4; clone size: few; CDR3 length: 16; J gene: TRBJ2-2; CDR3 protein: CASSPGQGPNTGELFF; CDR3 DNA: TGTGCCAGCAGTCCGGGACAGGGTCCGAACACCGGGGAGCTGTTTTTT
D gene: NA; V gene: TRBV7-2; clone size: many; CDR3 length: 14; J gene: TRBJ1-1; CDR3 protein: CASMRRTVNTEAFF; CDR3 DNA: TGTGCCAGCATGCGCCGGACAGTGAACACTGAAGCTTTCTTT
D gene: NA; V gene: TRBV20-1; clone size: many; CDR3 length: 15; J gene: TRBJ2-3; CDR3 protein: CSAVVVQASTDTQYF; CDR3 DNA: TGCAGTGCCGTAGTGGTCCAGGCTAGCACAGATACGCAGTATTTT
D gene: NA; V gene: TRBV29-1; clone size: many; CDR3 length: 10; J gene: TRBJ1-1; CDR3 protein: CSGLYVEAFF; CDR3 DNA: TGCAGCGGTTTATACGTCGAAGCTTTCTTT
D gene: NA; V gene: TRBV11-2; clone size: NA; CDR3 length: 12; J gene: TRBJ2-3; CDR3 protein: CASSLDRHTQYF; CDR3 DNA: TGTGCCAGCAGCTTAGATCGACATACGCAGTATTTT
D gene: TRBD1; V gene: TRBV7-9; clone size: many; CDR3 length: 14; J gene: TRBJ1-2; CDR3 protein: CASSTGTGSYGYTF; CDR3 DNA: TGTGCCAGCAGCACCGGGACAGGGTCCTATGGCTACACCTTC
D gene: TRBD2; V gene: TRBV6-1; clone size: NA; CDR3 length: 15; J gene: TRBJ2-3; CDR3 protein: CASGASGRQVDTQYF; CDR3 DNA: TGTGCCAGCGGGGCTAGCGGGAGACAGGTAGATACGCAGTATTTT
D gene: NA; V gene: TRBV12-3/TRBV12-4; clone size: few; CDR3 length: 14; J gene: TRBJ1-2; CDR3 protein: CASSLAAQGRSYTF; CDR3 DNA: TGTGCCAGCAGTTTAGCGGCCCAGGGAAGGAGCTACACCTTC
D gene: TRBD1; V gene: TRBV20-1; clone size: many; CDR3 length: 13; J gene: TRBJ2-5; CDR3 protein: CSAGPGQEETQYF; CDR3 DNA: TGCAGTGCTGGACCGGGACAGGAAGAGACCCAGTACTTC
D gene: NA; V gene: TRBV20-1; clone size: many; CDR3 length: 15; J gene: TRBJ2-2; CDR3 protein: CSAREDSGNTGELFF; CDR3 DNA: TGCAGTGCTAGGGAGGATAGCGGTAACACCGGGGAGCTGTTTTTT
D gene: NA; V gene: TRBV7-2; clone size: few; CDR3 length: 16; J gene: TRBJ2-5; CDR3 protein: CASSSPRQGLRETQYF; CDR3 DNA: TGTGCCAGCAGCTCCCCCCGGCAGGGATTACGAGAGACCCAGTACTTC
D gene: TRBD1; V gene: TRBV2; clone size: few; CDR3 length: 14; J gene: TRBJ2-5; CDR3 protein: CASAADRVKETQYF; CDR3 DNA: TGTGCCAGCGCCGCGGACAGGGTTAAAGAGACCCAGTACTTC
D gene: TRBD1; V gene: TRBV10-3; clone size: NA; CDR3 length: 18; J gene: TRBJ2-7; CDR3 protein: CAISERRLGTGNSYEQYF; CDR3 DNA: TGTGCCATCAGTGAGCGGAGGCTGGGGACAGGGAACTCCTACGAGCAGTACTTC
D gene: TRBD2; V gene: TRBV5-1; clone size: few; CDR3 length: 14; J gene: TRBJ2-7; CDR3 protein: CASKYGEGIYEQYF; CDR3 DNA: TGCGCCAGCAAGTACGGGGAGGGAATTTACGAGCAGTACTTC
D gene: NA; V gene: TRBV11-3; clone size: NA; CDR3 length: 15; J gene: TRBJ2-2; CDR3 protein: CASSPWTGNTGELFF; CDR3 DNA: TGTGCCAGCAGCCCGTGGACGGGGAACACCGGGGAGCTGTTTTTT
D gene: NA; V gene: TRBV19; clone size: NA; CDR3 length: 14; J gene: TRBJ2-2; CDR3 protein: CASRGGEDTGELFF; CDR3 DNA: TGTGCCAGTAGGGGAGGCGAGGACACCGGGGAGCTGTTTTTT
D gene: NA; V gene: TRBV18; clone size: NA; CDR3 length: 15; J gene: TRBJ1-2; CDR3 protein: CASSQRLEGVDGYTF; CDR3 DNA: TGTGCCAGCTCGCAACGATTAGAGGGGGTCGATGGCTACACCTTC
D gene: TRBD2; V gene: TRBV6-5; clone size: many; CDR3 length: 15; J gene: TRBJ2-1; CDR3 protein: CASGWGGSSYNEQFF; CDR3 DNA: TGTGCCAGCGGATGGGGGGGTAGCTCCTACAATGAGCAGTTCTTC
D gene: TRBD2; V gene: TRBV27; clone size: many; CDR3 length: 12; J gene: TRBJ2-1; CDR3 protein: CASSSTSGEQFF; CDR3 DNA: TGTGCCAGCAGTTCCACTAGCGGGGAGCAGTTCTTC
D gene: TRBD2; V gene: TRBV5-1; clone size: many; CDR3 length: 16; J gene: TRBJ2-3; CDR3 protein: CASSTTSGISTDTQYF; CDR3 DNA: TGCGCCAGCAGCACCACTAGCGGGATCAGCACAGATACGCAGTATTTT
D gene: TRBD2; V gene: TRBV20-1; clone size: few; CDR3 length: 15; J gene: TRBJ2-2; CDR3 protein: CSASPLAGPTGELFF; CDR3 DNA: TGCAGTGCTAGTCCCCTAGCGGGACCCACCGGGGAGCTGTTTTTT
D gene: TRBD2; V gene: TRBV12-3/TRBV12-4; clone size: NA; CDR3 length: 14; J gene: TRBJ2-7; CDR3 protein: CASTLAGNSYEQYF; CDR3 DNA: TGTGCCAGCACCCTAGCGGGGAACTCCTACGAGCAGTACTTC
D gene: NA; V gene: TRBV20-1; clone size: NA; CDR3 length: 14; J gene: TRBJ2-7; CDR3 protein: CSAPARGESYEQYF; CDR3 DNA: TGCAGTGCTCCCGCTAGAGGGGAGTCCTACGAGCAGTACTTC
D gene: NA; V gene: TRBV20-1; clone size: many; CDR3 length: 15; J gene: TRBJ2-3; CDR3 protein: CSASGIGYGTDTQYF; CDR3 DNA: TGCAGTGCTAGCGGGATCGGTTATGGCACAGATACGCAGTATTTT
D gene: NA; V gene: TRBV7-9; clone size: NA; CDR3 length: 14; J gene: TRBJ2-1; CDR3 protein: CASSSTEGYNEQFF; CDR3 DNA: TGTGCCAGCAGCTCGACTGAGGGGTACAATGAGCAGTTCTTC
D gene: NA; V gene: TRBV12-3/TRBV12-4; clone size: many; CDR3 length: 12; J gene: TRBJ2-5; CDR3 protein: CASSFQGETQYF; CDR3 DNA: TGTGCCAGCAGTTTCCAGGGAGAGACCCAGTACTTC
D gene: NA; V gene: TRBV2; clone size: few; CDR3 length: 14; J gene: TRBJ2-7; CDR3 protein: CASSEPSGFHEQYF; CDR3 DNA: TGTGCCAGCAGTGAGCCTAGTGGATTCCACGAGCAGTACTTC
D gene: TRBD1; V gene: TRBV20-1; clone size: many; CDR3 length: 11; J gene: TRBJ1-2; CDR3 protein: CSAFQDRACTF; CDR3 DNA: TGCAGTGCTTTCCAGGACAGGGCCTGCACCTTC
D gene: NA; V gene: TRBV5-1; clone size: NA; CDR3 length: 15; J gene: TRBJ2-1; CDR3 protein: CASMPGSPRYNEQFF; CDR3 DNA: TGCGCCAGCATGCCGGGCTCCCCAAGATACAATGAGCAGTTCTTC
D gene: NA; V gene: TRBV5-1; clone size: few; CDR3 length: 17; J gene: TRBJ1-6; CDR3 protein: CASSLDAGRSYNSPLHF; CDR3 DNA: TGCGCCAGCAGCTTGGATGCGGGTCGCTCCTATAATTCACCCCTCCACTTT
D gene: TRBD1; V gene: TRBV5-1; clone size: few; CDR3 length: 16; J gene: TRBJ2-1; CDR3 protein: CASSTEGQGFNNEQFF; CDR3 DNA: TGCGCCAGCAGCACGGAGGGACAGGGGTTCAACAATGAGCAGTTCTTC
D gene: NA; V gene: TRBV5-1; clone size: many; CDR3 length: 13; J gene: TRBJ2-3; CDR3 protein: CASSELITDTQYF; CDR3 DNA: TGCGCCAGCAGCGAGCTGATCACAGATACGCAGTATTTT
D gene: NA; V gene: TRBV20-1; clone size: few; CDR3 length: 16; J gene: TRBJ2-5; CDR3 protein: CSARRDQLGPAETQYF; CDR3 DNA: TGCAGTGCTAGACGAGACCAGCTTGGCCCGGCGGAGACCCAGTACTTC
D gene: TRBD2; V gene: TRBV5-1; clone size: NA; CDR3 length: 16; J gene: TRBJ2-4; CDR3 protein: CASSSGTTLAKNIQYF; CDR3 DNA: TGCGCCAGCAGCTCCGGGACTACCCTTGCCAAAAACATTCAGTACTTC